This T cell receptor (beta chain) was profiled in a study of blood T cell repertoires in COVID-19. Clones were sequenced by immunoSEQ multiplex PCR, and TCRdb holds only the in-frame ones, with some missing. The table shows 88,000 or so clones, with less than 90% occurring only once. This clone has more than one count but fewer than ten. The ends were cut back, 5 bases at V and 6 bases at J, with 14 bases in the middle. This CDR3 has 14 amino acids. From germline, CDR1 is MNHEY and CDR2 SVGEGT. V and J are TRBV6-2 or TRBV6-3 and TRBJ1-5; D is unclear. Material: peripheral blood. This sequence originates from a man aged 55 to 70 with acute or convalescent COVID-19. In nucleotides, the CDR3 is TGTGCCAGCAGTACGACGGTAGGAGGTCAGCCCCAGCATTTT. Its translation: CASSTTVGGQPQHF.